Listed here is a single TCR beta chain. Its specificity is not known. The archived tumor blocks came from patients without neoadjuvant therapy before resection. This specimen comes from a study of CXCR4 blockade with PD-1 therapy in pancreatic cancer. The CDR3 covers 12 residues. CDR1 is MDHEN and CDR2 is SYDVKM in the germline V gene. V was trimmed by 0 bases and J by 4 bases, leaving 1 base between them. The study's findings and limits: Frequent tumor clones were encoded by many distinct rearrangements, suggesting shared antigens. Without paired alpha-beta data, shared specificity of dominant clones is unconfirmed. Tumors were clonally expanded, mean 0.14 versus 0.05 in healthy blood.

TCRdb keeps only in-frame clones here, not all; method: immunoSEQ multiplex PCR. The sample lists some 6,200 clones; roughly 35% were seen once. The sequenced sample was tumor tissue. The source of this sequence is a human donor with pancreatic ductal adenocarcinoma. The V gene is TRBV28, the J gene TRBJ1-5; unclear D gene. This chain's CDR3 is CASSLWNQPQHF. CDR3 bases: TGTGCCAGCAGTTTATGGAATCAGCCCCAGCATTTT. Full variable domain (outside the CDR3, taken from reference TRBV28 and TRBJ1-5): DVKVTQSSRYLVKRTGEKVFLECVQDMDHENMFWYRQDPGLGLRLIYFSYDVKMKEKGDIPEGYSVSREKKERFSLILESASTNQTSMYLCASSLWNQPQHFGDGTRLSIL.